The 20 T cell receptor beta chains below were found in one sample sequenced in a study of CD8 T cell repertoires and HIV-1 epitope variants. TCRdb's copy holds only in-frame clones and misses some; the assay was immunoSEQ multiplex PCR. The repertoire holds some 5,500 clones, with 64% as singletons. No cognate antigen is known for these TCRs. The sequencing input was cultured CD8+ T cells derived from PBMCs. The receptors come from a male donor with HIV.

The CDR3 coding sequence is TGTGCCAGCAGTCCGAGGACAGGCTACCTCCAAGAGACCCAGTACTTC. Its protein product is CASSPRTGYLQETQYF. The genes are TRBV28 and TRBJ2-5; 7 positions match TRBD1. Germline CDR1 MDHEN, CDR2 SYDVKM. Unmatched junction bases numbered 10, after V lost 5 bases and J lost 1 base. CDR3 size: 16 residues.

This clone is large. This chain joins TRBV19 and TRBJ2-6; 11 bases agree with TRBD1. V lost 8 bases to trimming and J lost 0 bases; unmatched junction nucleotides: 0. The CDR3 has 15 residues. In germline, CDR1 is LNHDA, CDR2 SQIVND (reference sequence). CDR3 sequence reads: CASGTGGSGANVLTF. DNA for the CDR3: TGTGCCAGTGGGACAGGGGGCTCTGGGGCCAACGTCCTGACTTTC.

The DNA of the CDR3 is TGTGCCAGCAGCCTTGGAGCACACGGGCAGTTCTTC. This sequence encodes CASSLGAHGQFF. V is TRBV7-2 and J is TRBJ2-1; D is uncertain. The CDR3 is 12 residues long. V lost 5 bases, J lost 12 bases, and 14 bases lay in between. Germline assignment: CDR1 SGHTA and CDR2 FQGNSA.

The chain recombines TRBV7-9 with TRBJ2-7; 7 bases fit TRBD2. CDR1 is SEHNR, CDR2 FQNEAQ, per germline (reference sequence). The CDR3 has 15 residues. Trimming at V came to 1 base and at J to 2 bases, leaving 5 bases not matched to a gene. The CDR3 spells CASSLVGGGAYEQYF. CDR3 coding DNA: TGTGCCAGCAGCTTAGTGGGCGGGGGTGCCTACGAGCAGTACTTC. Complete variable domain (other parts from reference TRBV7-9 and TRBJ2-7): DTGVSQNPRHKITKRGQNVTFRCDPISEHNRLYWYRQTLGQGPEFLTYFQNEAQLEKSRLLSDRFSAERPKGSFSTLEIQRTEQGDSAMYLCASSLVGGGAYEQYFGPGTRLTVT.

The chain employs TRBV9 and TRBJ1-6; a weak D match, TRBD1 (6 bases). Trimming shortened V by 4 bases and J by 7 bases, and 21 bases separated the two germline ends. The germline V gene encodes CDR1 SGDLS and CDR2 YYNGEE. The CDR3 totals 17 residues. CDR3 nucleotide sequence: TGTGCCAGCAGCTCCGATCGGGGGACAAGCAGCAATTCACCCCTCCACTTT. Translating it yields CASSSDRGTSSNSPLHF.

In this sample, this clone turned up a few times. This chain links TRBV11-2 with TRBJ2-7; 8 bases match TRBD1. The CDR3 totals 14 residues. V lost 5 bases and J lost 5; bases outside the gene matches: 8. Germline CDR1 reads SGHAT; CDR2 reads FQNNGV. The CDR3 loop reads CASSMSDRGHEQYF. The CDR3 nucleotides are TGTGCCAGCAGCATGTCCGACAGGGGCCACGAGCAGTACTTC.

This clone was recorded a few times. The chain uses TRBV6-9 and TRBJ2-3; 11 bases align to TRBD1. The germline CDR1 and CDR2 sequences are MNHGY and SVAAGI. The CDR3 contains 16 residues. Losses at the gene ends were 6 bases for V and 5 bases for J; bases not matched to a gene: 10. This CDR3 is CASRDSDRGQGDTQYF. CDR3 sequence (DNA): TGTGCCAGCAGGGACTCGGACAGGGGGCAGGGAGATACGCAGTATTTT.

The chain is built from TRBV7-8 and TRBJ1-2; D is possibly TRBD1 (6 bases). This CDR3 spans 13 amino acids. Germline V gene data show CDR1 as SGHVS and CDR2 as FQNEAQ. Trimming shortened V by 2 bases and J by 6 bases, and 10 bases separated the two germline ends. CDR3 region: CASSLLDSDGYTF. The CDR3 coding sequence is TGTGCCAGCAGCTTACTGGACAGCGATGGCTACACCTTC. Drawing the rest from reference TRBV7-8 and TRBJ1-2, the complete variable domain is GAGVSQSPRYKVAKRGQDVALRCDPISGHVSLFWYQQALGQGPEFLTYFQNEAQLDKSGLPSDRFFAERPEGSVSTLKIQRTQQEDSAVYLCASSLLDSDGYTFGSGTRLTVV.

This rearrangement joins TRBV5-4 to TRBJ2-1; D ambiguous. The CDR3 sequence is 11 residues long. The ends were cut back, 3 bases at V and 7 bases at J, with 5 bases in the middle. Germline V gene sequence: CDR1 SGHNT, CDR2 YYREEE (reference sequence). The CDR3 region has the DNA TGTGCCAGCAGCTACAAGAATGAGCAGTTCTTC. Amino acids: CASSYKNEQFF. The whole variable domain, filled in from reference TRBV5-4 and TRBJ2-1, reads ETGVTQSPTHLIKTRGQQVTLRCSSQSGHNTVSWYQQALGQGPQFIFQYYREEENGRGNFPPRFSGLQFPNYSSELNVNALELDDSALYLCASSYKNEQFFGPGTRLTVL.

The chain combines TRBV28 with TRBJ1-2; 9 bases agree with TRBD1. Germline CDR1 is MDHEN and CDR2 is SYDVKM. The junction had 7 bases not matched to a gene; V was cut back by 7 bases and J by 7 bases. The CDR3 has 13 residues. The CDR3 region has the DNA TGTGCCAGCATGGGACAGGGCCGTGGTGGCTACACCTTC. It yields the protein CASMGQGRGGYTF.

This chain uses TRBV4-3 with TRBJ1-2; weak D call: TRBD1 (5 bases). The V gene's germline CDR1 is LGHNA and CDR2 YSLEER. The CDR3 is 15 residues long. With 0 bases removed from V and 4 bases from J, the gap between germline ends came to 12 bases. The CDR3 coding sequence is TGCGCCAGCAGCCAAGATGGGAGGCAGGGCTATGGCTACACCTTC. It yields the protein CASSQDGRQGYGYTF.

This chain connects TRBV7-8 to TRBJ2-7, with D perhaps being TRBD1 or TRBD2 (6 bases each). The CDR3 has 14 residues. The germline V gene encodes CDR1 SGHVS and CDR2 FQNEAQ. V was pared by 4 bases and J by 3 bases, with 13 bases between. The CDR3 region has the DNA TGTGCCAGCAGCTCTAGGGGGGACTTCTACGAGCAGTACTTC. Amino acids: CASSSRGDFYEQYF.

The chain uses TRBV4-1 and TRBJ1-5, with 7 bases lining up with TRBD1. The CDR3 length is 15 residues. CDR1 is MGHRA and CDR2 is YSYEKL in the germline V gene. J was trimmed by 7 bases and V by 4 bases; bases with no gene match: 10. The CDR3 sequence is CASSPPTGMGQPQHF. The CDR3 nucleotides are TGCGCCAGCAGCCCACCGACAGGGATGGGACAGCCCCAGCATTTT.

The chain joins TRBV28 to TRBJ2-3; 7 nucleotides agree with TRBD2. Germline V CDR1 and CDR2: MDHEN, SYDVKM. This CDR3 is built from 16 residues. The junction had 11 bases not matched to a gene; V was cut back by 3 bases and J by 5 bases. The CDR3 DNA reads TGTGCCAGCAGTTTTCCCGCGGGAGAGGGTGTAGATACGCAGTATTTT. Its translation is CASSFPAGEGVDTQYF. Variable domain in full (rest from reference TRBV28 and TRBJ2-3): DVKVTQSSRYLVKRTGEKVFLECVQDMDHENMFWYRQDPGLGLRLIYFSYDVKMKEKGDIPEGYSVSREKKERFSLILESASTNQTSMYLCASSFPAGEGVDTQYFGPGTRLTVL.

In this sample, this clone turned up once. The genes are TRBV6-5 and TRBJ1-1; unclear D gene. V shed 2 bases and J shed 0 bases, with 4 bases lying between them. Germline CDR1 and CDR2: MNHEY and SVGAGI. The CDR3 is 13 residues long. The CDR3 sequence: CASSYGMNTEAFF. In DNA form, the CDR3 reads TGTGCCAGCAGTTACGGCATGAACACTGAAGCTTTCTTT.

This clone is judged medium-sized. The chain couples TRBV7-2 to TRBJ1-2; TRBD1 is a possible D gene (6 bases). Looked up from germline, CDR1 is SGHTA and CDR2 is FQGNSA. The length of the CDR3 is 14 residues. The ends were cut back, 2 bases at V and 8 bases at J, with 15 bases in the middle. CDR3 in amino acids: CASSLQVPGEGYTF. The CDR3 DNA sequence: TGTGCCAGCAGCTTACAGGTGCCAGGGGAAGGCTACACCTTC.

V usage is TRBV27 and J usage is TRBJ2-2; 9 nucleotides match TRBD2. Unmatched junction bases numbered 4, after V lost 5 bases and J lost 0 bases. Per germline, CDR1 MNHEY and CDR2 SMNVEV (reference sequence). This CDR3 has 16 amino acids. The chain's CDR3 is CASSLAGGPNTGELFF. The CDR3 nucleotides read TGTGCCAGCAGTCTCGCGGGAGGGCCGAACACCGGGGAGCTGTTTTTT.

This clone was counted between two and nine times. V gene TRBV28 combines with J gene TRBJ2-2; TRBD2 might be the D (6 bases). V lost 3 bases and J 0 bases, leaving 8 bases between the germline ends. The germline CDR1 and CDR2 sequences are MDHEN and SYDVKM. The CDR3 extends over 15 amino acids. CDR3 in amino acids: CASSLASANTGELFF. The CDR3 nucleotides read TGTGCCAGCAGTTTGGCTAGCGCGAACACCGGGGAGCTGTTTTTT.

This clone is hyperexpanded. DNA for the CDR3: TGTGCCAGCAGTTCCCCCGGGACAGGGGTGATTTCCACTGAAGCTTTCTTT. This sequence encodes CASSSPGTGVISTEAFF. V gene TRBV28 combines with J gene TRBJ1-1, with TRBD1 matching over 10 bases. J was trimmed by 4 bases and V by 4 bases; bases with no gene match: 12. This CDR3 comprises 17 residues. Germline CDR1 reads MDHEN; CDR2 reads SYDVKM.

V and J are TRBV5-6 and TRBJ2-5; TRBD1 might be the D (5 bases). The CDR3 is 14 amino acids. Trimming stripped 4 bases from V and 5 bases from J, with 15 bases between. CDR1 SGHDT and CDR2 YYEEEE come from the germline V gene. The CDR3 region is CASSHWMGRETQYF. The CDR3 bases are TGTGCCAGCAGCCATTGGATGGGGCGGGAGACCCAGTACTTC.